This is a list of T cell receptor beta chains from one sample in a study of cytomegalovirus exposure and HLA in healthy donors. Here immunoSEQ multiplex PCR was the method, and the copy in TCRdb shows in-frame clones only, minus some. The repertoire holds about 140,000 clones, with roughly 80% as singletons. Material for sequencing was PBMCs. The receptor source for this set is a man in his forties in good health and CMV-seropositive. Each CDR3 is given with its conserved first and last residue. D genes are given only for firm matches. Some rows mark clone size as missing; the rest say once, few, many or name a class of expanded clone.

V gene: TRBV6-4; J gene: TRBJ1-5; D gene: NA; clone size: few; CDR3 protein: CASSDQGKGLNQPQHF; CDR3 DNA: TGTGCCAGCAGTGACCAGGGAAAGGGCCTCAATCAGCCCCAGCATTTT
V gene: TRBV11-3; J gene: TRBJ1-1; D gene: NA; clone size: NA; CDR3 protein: CASSKRGQGSNTEAFF; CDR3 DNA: TGTGCCAGCAGCAAAAGAGGGCAGGGGTCGAACACTGAAGCTTTCTTT
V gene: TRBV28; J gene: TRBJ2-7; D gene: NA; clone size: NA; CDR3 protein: CASSLRSYEQYF; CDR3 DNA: TGTGCCAGCAGTTTACGCAGCTACGAGCAGTACTTC
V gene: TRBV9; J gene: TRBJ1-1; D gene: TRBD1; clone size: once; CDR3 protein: CASRATGTENTEAFF; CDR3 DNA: TGTGCCAGCAGGGCAACCGGGACAGAAAACACTGAAGCTTTCTTT
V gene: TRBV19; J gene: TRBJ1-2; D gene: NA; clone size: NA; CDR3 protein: CASSVTAFYGYTF; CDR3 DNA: TGTGCCAGTAGTGTGACAGCCTTCTATGGCTACACCTTC
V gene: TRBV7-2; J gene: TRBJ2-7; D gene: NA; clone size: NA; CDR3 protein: CASSLGSKGGAITEQYF; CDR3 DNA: TGTGCCAGCAGCTTAGGTTCTAAGGGGGGGGCTATTACCGAGCAGTACTTC
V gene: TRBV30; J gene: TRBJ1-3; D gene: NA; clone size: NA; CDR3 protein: CAWSKQAGGVTIYF; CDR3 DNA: TGTGCCTGGAGTAAACAGGCGGGCGGGGTTACCATATATTTT
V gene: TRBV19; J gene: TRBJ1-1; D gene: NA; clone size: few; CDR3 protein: CASSIPGLNTEAFF; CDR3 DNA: TGTGCCAGTAGTATACCAGGGCTGAACACTGAAGCTTTCTTT
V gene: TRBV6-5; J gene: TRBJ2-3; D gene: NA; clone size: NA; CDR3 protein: CASGTNTDTQYF; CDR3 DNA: TGTGCCAGCGGGACAAACACAGATACGCAGTATTTT
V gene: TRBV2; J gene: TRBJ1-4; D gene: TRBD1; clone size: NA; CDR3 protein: CASSNRGLEKLFF; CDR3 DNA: TGTGCCAGCAGTAACAGGGGGTTAGAAAAACTGTTTTTT
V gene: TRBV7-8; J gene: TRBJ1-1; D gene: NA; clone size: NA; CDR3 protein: CASSPGRNTEAFF; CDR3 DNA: TGTGCCAGCAGCCCAGGTCGGAACACTGAAGCTTTCTTT
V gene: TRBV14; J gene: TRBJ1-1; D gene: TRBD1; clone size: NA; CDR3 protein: CASRGDSSVNTEAFF; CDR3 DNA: TGTGCCAGCAGGGGGGACAGTTCCGTGAACACTGAAGCTTTCTTT
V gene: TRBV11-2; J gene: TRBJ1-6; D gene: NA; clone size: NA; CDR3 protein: CASSPRRVYSSPLHF; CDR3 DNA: TGTGCCAGCAGCCCCCGCCGCGTCTATAGTTCACCCCTCCACTTT
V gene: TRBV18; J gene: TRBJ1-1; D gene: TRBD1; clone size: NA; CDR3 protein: CASSPRTGEAFF; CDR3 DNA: TGTGCCAGCTCCCCCCGGACAGGTGAAGCTTTCTTT
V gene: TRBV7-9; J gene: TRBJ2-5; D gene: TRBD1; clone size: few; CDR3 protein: CASSFTGAQTQYF; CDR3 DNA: TGTGCCAGCAGCTTTACAGGGGCCCAGACCCAGTACTTC
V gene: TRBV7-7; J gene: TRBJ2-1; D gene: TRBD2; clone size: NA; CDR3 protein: CASSISIAGSYNEQFF; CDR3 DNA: TGTGCTAGCAGCATCTCCATAGCGGGGTCCTACAATGAGCAGTTCTTC
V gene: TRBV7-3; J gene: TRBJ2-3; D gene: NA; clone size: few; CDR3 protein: CASSSVGTGAISTQYF; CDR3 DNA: TGTGCCAGCAGCTCAGTCGGGACTGGTGCCATTAGCACGCAGTATTTT
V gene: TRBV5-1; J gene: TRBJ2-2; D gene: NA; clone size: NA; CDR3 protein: CASSPNTGELFF; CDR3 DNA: TGCGCCAGCAGCCCAAACACCGGGGAGCTGTTTTTT
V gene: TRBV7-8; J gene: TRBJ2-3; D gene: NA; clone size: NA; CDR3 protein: CASSLVPSWGLEVGLGTDTQYF; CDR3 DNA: TGTGCCAGCAGCTTAGTACCCTCGTGGGGGCTTGAGGTTGGGCTTGGCACAGATACGCAGTATTTT
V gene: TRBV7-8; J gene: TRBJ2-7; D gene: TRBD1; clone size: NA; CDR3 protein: CASSLRPTGNYEQYF; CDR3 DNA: TGTGCCAGCAGCTTAAGACCGACAGGGAACTACGAGCAGTACTTC
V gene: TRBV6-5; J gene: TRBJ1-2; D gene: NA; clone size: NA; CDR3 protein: CASSSAGYNGYTF; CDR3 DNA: TGTGCCAGCAGCTCAGCAGGGTATAATGGCTACACCTTC
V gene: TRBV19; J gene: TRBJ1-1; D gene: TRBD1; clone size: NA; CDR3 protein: CASSFRGQDEAFF; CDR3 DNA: TGTGCCAGTAGTTTCCGGGGACAGGATGAAGCTTTCTTT
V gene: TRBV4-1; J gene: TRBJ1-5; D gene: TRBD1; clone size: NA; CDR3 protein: CASSQAGQLSNQPQHF; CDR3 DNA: TGCGCCAGCAGCCAAGCGGGACAGCTTAGCAATCAGCCCCAGCATTTT
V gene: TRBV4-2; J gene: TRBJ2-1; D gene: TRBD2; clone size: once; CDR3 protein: CASSRVSGLAGGPNEQFF; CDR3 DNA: TGTGCCAGCAGTCGGGTCTCAGGACTAGCGGGAGGGCCAAATGAGCAGTTCTTC
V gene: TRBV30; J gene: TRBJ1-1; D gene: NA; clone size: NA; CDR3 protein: CAWSVWGDRAEAFF; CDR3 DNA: TGTGCCTGGAGTGTATGGGGGGACCGAGCTGAAGCTTTCTTT